This T cell receptor (beta chain) was found in a study of blood T cell repertoires in COVID-19. The CDR3 is 16 residues long. Germline values: CDR1 MNHEY, CDR2 SVGAGI. With 2 bases removed from V and 6 bases from J, the gap between germline ends came to 17 bases. Original handling: Estimates of nucleated cell counts were drawn from the amplification of reference gene primers. The table came from immunoSEQ multiplex PCR; TCRdb's copy has only in-frame clones and leaves some out. Clonal size and the V and J genes are those of that table, whereas D and trimming came from the DNA. The table lists around 100,000 clones, about 77% of them singletons, with about 12% in the top ten.

The V call is TRBV6-5, the J call TRBJ1-3; a possible D gene is TRBD1 (5 bases). The source is a woman aged 65 to 85 with acute or convalescent COVID-19. The specimen was peripheral blood. This CDR3 reads CASSYNGRVLQNTIYF. The CDR3 region has the DNA TGTGCCAGCAGTTACAATGGCAGGGTGCTCCAAAACACCATATATTTT.